This TCR beta chain was sequenced for a study of Graves' ophthalmopathy and Graves' hyperthyroidism. The J segment lost 12 bases and the V segment lost 5 bases, leaving 11 bases of the junction unmatched. CDR3 length equals 13 residues. The germline V gene encodes CDR1 MNHNS and CDR2 SASEGT. The table lists this clonotype with a few counts. The antigen is not known. Broader study findings: It was with approximately 70% sensitivity and almost 75% specificity that the model predicted ophthalmopathy progression.

The PBMCs originated from around 10 ml of fresh peripheral blood. CDR3 regions of TCR beta were amplified from RNA transcripts. RT-PCR in the first round used HTBI primers; a second-round multiplex PCR followed. TCRdb re-called the multiplex PCR reads through MiXCR, storing one row per CDR3 protein. The sample lists about 160,000 distinct CDR3 sequences; about 40% were seen once. Sequenced: peripheral blood. V usage is TRBV6-1 and J usage is TRBJ2-7; TRBD1 matches at 9 bases. The sequence was obtained from a woman aged 40 to 50 with Graves' ophthalmopathy. CDR3 coding DNA: TGTGCCAGCAGTAGGACTGGAGGACAGGGGAGGTACTTC. Protein product: CASSRTGGQGRYF.